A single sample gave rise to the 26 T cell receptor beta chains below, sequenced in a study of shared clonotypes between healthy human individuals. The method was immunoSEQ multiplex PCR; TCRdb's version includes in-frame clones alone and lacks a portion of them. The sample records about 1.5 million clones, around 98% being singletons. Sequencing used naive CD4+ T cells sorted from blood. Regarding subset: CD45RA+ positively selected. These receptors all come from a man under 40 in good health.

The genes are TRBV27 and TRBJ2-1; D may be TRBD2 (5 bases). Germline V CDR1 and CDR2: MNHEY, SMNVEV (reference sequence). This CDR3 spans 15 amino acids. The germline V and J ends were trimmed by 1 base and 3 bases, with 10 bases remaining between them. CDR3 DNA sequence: TGTGCCAGCAGTTTATACGAGGGCAACTACAATGAGCAGTTCTTC. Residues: CASSLYEGNYNEQFF.

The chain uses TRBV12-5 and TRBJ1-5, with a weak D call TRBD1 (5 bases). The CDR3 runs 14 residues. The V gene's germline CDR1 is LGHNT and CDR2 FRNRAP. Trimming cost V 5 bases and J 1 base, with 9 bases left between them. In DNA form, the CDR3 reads TGTGCTAGTGGTCAGGACAAGAGCAATCAGCCCCAGCATTTT. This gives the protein CASGQDKSNQPQHF.

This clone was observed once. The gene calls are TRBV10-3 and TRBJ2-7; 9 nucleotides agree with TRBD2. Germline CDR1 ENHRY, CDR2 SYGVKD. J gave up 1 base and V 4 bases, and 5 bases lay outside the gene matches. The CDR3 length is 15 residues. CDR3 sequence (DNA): TGTGCCATCAGTGTGACTAGCGGAATATCCTACGAGCAGTACTTC. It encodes CAISVTSGISYEQYF.

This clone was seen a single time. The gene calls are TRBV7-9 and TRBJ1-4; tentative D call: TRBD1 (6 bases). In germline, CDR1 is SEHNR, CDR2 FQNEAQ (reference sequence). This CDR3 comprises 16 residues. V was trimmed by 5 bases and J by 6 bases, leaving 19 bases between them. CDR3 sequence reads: CASSLWPRTADEKLFF. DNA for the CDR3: TGTGCCAGCAGCCTTTGGCCGAGGACAGCGGATGAAAAACTGTTTTTT.

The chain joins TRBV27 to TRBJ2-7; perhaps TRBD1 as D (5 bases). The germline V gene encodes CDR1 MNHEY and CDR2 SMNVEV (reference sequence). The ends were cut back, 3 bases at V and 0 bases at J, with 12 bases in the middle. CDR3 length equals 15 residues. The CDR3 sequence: CASSFAPDISYEQYF. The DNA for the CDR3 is TGTGCCAGCAGTTTCGCCCCGGACATCTCCTACGAGCAGTACTTC.

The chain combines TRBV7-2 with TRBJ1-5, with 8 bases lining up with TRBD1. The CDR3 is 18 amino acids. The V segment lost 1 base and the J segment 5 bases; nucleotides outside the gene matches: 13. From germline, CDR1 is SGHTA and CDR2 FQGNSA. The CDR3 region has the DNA TGTGCCAGCAGCTTAGACAGGGGGGCCCTACGGCGCGATCAGCCCCAGCATTTT. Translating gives CASSLDRGALRRDQPQHF.

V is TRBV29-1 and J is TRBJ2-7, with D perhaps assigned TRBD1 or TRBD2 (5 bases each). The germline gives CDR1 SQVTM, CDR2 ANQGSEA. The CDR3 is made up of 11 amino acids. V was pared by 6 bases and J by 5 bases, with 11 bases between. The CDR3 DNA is TGCAGCGTAGATCGAGGGGACGAGCAGTACTTC. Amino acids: CSVDRGDEQYF.

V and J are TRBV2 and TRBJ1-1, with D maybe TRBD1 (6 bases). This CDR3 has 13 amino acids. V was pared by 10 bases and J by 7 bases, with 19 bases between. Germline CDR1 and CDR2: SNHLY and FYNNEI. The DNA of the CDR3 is TGTGCCACCGGGGGCTTATCCGGTTTTGAAGCTTTCTTT. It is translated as CATGGLSGFEAFF. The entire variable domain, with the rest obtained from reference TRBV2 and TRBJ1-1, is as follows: EPEVTQTPSHQVTQMGQEVILRCVPISNHLYFYWYRQILGQKVEFLVSFYNNEISEKSEIFDDQFSVERPDGSNFTLKIRSTKLEDSAMYFCATGGLSGFEAFFGQGTRLTVV.

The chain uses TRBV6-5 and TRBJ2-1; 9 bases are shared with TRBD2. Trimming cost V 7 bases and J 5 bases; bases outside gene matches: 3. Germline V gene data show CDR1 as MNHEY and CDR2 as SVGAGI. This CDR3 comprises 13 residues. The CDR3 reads CASTLAGDNEQFF. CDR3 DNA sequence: TGTGCCAGCACCTTAGCGGGGGACAATGAGCAGTTCTTC.

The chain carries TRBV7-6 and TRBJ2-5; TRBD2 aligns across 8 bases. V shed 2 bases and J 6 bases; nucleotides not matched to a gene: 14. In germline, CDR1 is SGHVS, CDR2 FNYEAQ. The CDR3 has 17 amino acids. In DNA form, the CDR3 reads TGTGCCAGCAGCTTATTAAGTGGAGCGGGAGCCGGAAAGACCCAGTACTTC. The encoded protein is CASSLLSGAGAGKTQYF.

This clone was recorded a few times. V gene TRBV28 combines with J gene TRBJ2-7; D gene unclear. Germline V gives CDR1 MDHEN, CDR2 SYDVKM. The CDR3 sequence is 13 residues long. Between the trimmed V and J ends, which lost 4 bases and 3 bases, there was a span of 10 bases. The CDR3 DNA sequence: TGTGCCAGCAGTTGGGCAGACCACTACGAGCAGTACTTC. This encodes CASSWADHYEQYF.

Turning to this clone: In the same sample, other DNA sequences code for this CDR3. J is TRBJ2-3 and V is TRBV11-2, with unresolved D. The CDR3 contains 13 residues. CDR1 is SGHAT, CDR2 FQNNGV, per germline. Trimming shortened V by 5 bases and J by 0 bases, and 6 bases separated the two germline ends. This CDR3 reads CASSPGSTDTQYF. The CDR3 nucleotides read TGTGCCAGCAGCCCTGGGAGCACAGATACGCAGTATTTT.

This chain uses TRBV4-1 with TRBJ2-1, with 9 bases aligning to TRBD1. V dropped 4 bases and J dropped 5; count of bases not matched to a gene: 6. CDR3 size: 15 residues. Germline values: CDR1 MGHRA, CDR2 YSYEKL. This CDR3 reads CASSREQGADNEQFF. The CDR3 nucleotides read TGCGCCAGCAGCCGCGAACAGGGGGCCGACAATGAGCAGTTCTTC.

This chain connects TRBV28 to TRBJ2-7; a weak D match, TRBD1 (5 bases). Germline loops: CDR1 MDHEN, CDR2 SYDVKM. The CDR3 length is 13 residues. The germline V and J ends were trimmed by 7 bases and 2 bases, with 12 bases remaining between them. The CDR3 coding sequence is TGTGCCAGCAAACTTGGACACCCCTACGAGCAGTACTTC. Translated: CASKLGHPYEQYF. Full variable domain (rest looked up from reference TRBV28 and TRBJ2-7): DVKVTQSSRYLVKRTGEKVFLECVQDMDHENMFWYRQDPGLGLRLIYFSYDVKMKEKGDIPEGYSVSREKKERFSLILESASTNQTSMYLCASKLGHPYEQYFGPGTRLTVT.

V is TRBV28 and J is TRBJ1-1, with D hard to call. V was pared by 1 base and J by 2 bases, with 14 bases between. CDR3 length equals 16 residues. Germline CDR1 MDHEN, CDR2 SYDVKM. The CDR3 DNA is TGTGCCAGCAGTTTATATTGGGCAGGAGCTAACACTGAAGCTTTCTTT. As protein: CASSLYWAGANTEAFF.

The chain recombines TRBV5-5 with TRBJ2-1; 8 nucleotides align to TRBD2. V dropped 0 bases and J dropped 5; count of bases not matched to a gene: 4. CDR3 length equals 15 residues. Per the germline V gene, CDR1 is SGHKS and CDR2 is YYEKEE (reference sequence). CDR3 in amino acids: CASSLDGTSNNEQFF. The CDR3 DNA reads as TGTGCCAGCAGCTTGGATGGGACTAGTAACAATGAGCAGTTCTTC.

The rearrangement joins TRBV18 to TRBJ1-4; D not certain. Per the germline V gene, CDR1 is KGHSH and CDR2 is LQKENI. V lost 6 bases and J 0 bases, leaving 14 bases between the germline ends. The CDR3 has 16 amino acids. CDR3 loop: CASSTSSKPTNEKLFF. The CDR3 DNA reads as TGTGCCAGCTCCACTTCCTCGAAGCCAACTAATGAAAAACTGTTTTTT.

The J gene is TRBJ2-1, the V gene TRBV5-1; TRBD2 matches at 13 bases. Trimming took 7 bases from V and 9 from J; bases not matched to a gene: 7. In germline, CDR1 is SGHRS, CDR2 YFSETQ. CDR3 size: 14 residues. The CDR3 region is CASGLAGVVGEQFF. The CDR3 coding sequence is TGCGCCAGCGGACTAGCGGGAGTGGTGGGTGAGCAGTTCTTC.

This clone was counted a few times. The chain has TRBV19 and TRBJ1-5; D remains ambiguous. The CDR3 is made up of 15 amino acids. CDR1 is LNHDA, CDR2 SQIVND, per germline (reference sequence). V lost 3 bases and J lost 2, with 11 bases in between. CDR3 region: CASSIGRLGNQPQHF. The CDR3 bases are TGTGCCAGTAGTATCGGTCGATTGGGCAATCAGCCCCAGCATTTT. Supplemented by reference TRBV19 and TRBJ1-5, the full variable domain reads DGGITQSPKYLFRKEGQNVTLSCEQNLNHDAMYWYRQDPGQGLRLIYYSQIVNDFQKGDIAEGYSVSREKKESFPLTVTSAQKNPTAFYLCASSIGRLGNQPQHFGDGTRLSIL.

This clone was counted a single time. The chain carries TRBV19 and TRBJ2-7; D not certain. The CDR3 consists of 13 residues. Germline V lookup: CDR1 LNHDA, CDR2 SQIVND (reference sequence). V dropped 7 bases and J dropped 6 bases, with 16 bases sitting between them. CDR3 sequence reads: CASTPYPDAEQYF. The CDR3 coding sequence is TGTGCCAGTACCCCCTACCCGGACGCCGAGCAGTACTTC.

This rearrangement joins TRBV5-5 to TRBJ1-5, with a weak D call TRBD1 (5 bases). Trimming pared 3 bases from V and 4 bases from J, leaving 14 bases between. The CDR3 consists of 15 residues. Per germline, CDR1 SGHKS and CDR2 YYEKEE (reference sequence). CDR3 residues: CASSSEMGRNQPQHF. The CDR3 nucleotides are TGTGCCAGCAGCTCGGAAATGGGGCGAAATCAGCCCCAGCATTTT. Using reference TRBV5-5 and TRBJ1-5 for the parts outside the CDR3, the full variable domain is DAGVTQSPTHLIKTRGQQVTLRCSPISGHKSVSWYQQVLGQGPQFIFQYYEKEERGRGNFPDRFSARQFPNYSSELNVNALLLGDSALYLCASSSEMGRNQPQHFGDGTRLSIL.

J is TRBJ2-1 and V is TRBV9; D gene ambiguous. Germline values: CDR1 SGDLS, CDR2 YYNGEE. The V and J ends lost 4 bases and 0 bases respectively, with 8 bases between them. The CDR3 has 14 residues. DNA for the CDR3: TGTGCCAGCAGCCCCTCTAGCTCCTACAATGAGCAGTTCTTC. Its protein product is CASSPSSSYNEQFF.

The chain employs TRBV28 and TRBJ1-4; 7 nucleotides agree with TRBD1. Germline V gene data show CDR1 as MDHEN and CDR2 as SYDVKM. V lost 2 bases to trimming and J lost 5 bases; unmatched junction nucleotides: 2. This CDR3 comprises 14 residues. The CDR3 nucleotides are TGTGCCAGCAGTTTAGGGACAGTCAATGAAAAACTGTTTTTT. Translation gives CASSLGTVNEKLFF.

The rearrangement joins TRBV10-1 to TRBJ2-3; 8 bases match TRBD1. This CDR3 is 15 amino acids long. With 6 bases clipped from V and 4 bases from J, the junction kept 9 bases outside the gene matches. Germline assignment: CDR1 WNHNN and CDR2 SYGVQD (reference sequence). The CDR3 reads CASSLTGGSSDTQYF. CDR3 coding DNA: TGCGCCAGCAGCCTTACAGGGGGTTCTTCAGATACGCAGTATTTT.

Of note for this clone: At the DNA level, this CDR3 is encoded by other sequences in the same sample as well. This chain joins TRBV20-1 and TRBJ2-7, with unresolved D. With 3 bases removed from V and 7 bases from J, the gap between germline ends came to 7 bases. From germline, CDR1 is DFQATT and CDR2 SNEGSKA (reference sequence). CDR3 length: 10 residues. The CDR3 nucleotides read TGCAGTGCTAGTAGGTCTGAGCAGTACTTC. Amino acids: CSASRSEQYF.

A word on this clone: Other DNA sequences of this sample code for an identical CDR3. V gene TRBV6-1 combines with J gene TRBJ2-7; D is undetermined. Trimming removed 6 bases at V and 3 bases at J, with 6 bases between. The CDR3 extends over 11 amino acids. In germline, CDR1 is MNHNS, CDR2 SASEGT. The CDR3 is CASSAGYEQYF. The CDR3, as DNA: TGTGCCAGCAGCGCAGGCTACGAGCAGTACTTC.